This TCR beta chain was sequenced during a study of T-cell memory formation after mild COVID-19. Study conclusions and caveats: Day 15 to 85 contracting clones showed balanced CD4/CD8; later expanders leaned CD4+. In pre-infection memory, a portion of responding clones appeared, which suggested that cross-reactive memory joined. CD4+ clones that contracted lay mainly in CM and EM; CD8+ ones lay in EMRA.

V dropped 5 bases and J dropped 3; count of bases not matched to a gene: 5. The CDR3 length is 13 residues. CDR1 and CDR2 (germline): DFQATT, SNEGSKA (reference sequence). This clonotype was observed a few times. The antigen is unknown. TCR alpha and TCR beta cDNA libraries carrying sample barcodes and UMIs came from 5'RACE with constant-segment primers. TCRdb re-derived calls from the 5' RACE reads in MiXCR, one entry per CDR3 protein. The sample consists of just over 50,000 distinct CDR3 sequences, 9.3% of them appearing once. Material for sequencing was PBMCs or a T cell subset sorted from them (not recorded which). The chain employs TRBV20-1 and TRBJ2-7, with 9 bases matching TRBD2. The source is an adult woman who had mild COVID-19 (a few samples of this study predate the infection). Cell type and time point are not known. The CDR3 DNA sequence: TGCAGTGCTTCGGGACTAGCCCTCTACGAGCAGTACTTC. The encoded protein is CSASGLALYEQYF.